The present entry profiles one T cell receptor (beta chain) with its context. Its specificity is unknown. TCRdb processed the 5' RACE reads again and assigns one entry to each CDR3 protein, with no DNA. The sample totals more than 350,000 distinct CDR3 sequences. In germline, CDR1 is DFQATT, CDR2 SNEGSKA (reference sequence). There are 15 residues in the CDR3. The sample comes from a study of monozygotic twins with inflammatory bowel disease. Study-level findings and limits: The inverse Simpson measure of TCRbeta diversity was lower in IBD patients than in healthy co-twins. Clonotype overlap with others was lower in IBD patients than in healthy twins, a difference that was greatest with disease activity.

Material: blood. This chain links TRBV20-1 with TRBJ2-1. The TCR comes from a human donor with ulcerative colitis or Crohn's disease, or a healthy co-twin of an affected twin (not recorded which). CDR3 loop: CSARNSPSGYNEQFF.